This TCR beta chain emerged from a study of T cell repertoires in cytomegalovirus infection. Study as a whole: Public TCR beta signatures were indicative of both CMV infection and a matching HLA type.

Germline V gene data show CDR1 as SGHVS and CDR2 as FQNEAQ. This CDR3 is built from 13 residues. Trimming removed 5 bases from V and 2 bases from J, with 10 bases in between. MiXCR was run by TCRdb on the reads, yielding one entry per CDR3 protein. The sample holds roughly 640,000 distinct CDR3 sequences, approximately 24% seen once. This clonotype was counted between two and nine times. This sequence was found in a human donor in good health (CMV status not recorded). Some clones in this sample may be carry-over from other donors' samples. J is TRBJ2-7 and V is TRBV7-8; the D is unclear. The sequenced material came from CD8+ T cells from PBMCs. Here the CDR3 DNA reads TGTGCCAGCAGCGAGGACGTGACCTACGAGCAGTACTTC. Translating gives CASSEDVTYEQYF.